This TCR beta chain came from a study of shared clonotypes between healthy human individuals. Method: immunoSEQ multiplex PCR; TCRdb's copy keeps in-frame clones and lacks some. Of some 1.1 million clones listed, 60% to 80% are singletons. The CDR3 extends over 16 amino acids. V lost 3 bases, J lost 6 bases, and 2 bases stayed unmatched. Germline CDR1 reads LGHNA; CDR2 reads YNFKEQ. The chain uses TRBV4-2 and TRBJ2-1; 16 bases are a match to TRBD2. This sequence originates from a man between 18 and 35 years old in good health. Some clones in this sample may be carry-over from other donors' samples. Sequencing input: memory CD4+ T cells from PBMCs. Subset reported: CD45RA-negative fraction. The chain's CDR3 is CASSQGLAGGVNEQFF. The CDR3 region has the DNA TGTGCCAGCAGCCAGGGACTAGCGGGAGGGGTCAATGAGCAGTTCTTC.